Shown below are 9 T cell receptor beta chains from a single sample sequenced in a study of shared clonotypes between healthy human individuals. Assay: immunoSEQ multiplex PCR; the TCRdb copy retains only in-frame clones and omits some. The table records around 2,000,000 clones, about 94% of them present only once. Terminally differentiated effector memory CD45RA+ cells were left out of the naive CD8 fraction, which was CD45RO-negative and positively selected for CCR7. Source material: naive CD8+ T cells sorted from blood. These receptors were obtained from a young man in good health.

The chain recombines TRBV7-8 with TRBJ1-3; D is ambiguous. The CDR3 totals 16 residues. Looked up from germline, CDR1 is SGHVS and CDR2 is FQNEAQ. V lost 1 base, J lost 0 bases, and 10 bases lay in between. CDR3 nucleotide sequence: TGTGCCAGCAGCTTAGTGCCGGAAAGCTCTGGAAACACCATATATTTT. It specifies CASSLVPESSGNTIYF.

This chain links TRBV4-1 with TRBJ1-2; D might be TRBD1 (6 bases). This CDR3 comprises 18 residues. Germline V gene lookup returns CDR1 MGHRA and CDR2 YSYEKL. Trimming took 3 bases from V and 2 from J, leaving 22 bases between them. The CDR3 bases are TGCGCCAGCAGCCAGGGTTTAGGGGGGTTAGACATGAACTATGGCTACACCTTC. Its translation is CASSQGLGGLDMNYGYTF.

J is TRBJ1-4 and V is TRBV5-6; D remains unclear. Trimming removed 4 bases at V and 0 bases at J, with 4 bases between. The CDR3 runs 13 residues. CDR1 is SGHDT and CDR2 is YYEEEE in the germline V gene. CDR3 bases: TGTGCCAGCAGCGCTGCAACTAATGAAAAACTGTTTTTT. Its protein product is CASSAATNEKLFF.

The chain joins TRBV6-6 to TRBJ2-7; D perhaps matches TRBD1 (6 bases). Deletions cut 5 bases from V and 5 bases from J, with 13 bases between. The length of the CDR3 is 13 residues. CDR1 and CDR2 (germline): MNHNY, SVGAGI (reference sequence). In DNA, the CDR3 is TGTGCCAGCAGTACCTCGACAGGAAACGAGCAGTACTTC. Amino acid sequence: CASSTSTGNEQYF.

This chain connects TRBV28 to TRBJ1-4; possible D gene TRBD1, 5 bases. CDR1 is MDHEN and CDR2 is SYDVKM in the germline V gene. Trimming stripped 2 bases from V and 7 bases from J, with 11 bases between. The CDR3 is made up of 14 amino acids. This CDR3 is CASSLQGSGEKLFF. In DNA, the CDR3 is TGTGCCAGCAGTTTACAGGGATCCGGTGAAAAACTGTTTTTT.

V is TRBV7-2 and J is TRBJ1-1; 7 bases are a match to TRBD1. The CDR3 extends over 16 amino acids. Per germline, CDR1 SGHTA and CDR2 FQGNSA. The V segment lost 4 bases and the J segment 0 bases; nucleotides outside the gene matches: 8. This chain's CDR3 is CASSSARTGMNTEAFF. In DNA form, the CDR3 reads TGTGCCAGCAGCTCCGCAAGGACAGGCATGAACACTGAAGCTTTCTTT.

This sequence joins TRBV5-6 and TRBJ1-1; 7 bases line up with TRBD1. With V trimmed by 3 bases and J by 8 bases, 10 bases remained unmatched. In germline, CDR1 is SGHDT, CDR2 YYEEEE. This CDR3 has 14 amino acids. The CDR3 region has the DNA TGTGCCAGCAGCTGGGGACAGAGCAGCGAGGAAGCTTTCTTT. It yields the protein CASSWGQSSEEAFF.

The chain links TRBV5-4 to TRBJ2-7; the D is unclear. Germline-derived CDR1 and CDR2 are SGHNT and YYREEE (reference sequence). The CDR3 has 13 amino acids. V shed 0 bases and J shed 4 bases, with 8 bases lying between them. The chain's CDR3 is CASSLGVQYEQYF. CDR3 nucleotides: TGTGCCAGCAGCTTGGGCGTCCAGTACGAGCAGTACTTC.

The rearrangement uses TRBV11-2 and TRBJ2-5; D is perhaps TRBD2 (6 bases). Germline V lookup: CDR1 SGHAT, CDR2 FQNNGV. The ends were cut back, 1 base at V and 2 bases at J, with 11 bases in the middle. The CDR3 sequence is 15 residues long. The CDR3 sequence: CASSLGSSAQETQYF. Written as DNA, the CDR3 is TGTGCCAGCAGCTTAGGATCTAGCGCTCAAGAGACCCAGTACTTC.